This T cell receptor (beta chain) was sequenced in a study of T-cell reconstitution after alpha-beta-depleted transplantation in children. General study results and limits: Newly produced T cells mostly provided counts and TCRbeta diversity after one year, as hyperexpanded clones declined. The study reportedly traced alpha-beta T cells about two months after transplant to several hundred expanded graft clones.

About this clonotype: Its antigen is unknown.

This CDR3 region has 12 residues. Trimming took off 6 bases at V and 0 bases at J, with 4 bases between the two ends. Preparation of the TCRbeta library was carried out with unique molecular identifiers. TCRdb recomputed calls from the PCR reads with MiXCR, one row per CDR3 protein. The top ten hold 25% to 30% of the sample, which has more than 400,000 distinct CDR3 sequences, around 46% seen once. Sequencing used PBMCs, obtained before TCRalphabeta/CD19-depleted stem cell transplant. The TCR comes from a girl under 10 years old with aplastic anemia, due to receive a stem cell transplant. V usage is TRBV12-3 or TRBV12-4 and J usage is TRBJ2-3; no definite D call. The CDR3 DNA reads as TGTGCCAGCAGACCAAGCACAGATACGCAGTATTTT. Protein product: CASRPSTDTQYF.